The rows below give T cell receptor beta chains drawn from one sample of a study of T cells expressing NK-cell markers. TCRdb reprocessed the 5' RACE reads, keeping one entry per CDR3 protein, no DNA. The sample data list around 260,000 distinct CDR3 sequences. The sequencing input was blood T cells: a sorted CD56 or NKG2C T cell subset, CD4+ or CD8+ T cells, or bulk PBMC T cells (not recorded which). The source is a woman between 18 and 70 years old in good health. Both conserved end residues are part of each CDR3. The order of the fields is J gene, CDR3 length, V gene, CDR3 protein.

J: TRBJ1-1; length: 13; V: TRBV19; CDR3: CASSYRVGSEAFF
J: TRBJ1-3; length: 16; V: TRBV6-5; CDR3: CASSYSKRGAGNTIYF
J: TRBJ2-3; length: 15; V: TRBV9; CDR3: CASSPTGPPIDTQYF
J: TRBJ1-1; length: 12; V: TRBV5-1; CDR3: CASNTRNTEAFF
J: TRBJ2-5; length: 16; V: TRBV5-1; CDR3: CASSLPGLAGGETQYF
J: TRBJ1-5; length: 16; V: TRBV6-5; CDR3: CASSYDRGQVNQPQHF
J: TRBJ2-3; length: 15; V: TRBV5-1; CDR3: CASSLASQFRDTQYF
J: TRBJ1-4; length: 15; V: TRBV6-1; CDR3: CASSEMTVDNEKLFF
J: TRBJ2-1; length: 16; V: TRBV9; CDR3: CASSVETVGRFGEQFF
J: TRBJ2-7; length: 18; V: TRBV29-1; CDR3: CSVGDEGRTGGGSYEQYF
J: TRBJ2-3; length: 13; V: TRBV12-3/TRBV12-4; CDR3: CASRTTDTDTQYF
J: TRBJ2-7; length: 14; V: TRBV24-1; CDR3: CATSDPRDPHEQYF
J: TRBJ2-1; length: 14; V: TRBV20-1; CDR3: CSAPDPRGVNEQFF
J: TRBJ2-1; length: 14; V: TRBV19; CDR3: CASLDRGTKDEQFF
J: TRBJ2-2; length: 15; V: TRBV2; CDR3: CASRVTSSPTGELFF
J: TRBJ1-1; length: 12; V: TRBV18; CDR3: CASSTAYTEAFF
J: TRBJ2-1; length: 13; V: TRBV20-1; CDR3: CSARAGGYNEQFF
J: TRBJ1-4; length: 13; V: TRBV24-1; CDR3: CATSDPGQEKLFF
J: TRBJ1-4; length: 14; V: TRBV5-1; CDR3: CASSASETNEKLFF
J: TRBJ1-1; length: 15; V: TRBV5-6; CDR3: CASSLWTGYLAEAFF
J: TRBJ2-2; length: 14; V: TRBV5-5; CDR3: CASSLRTVTGELFF
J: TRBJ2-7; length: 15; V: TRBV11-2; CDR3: CASSPRLEAGYEQYF
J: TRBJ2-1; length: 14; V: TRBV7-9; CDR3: CASSRPSGGDEQFF
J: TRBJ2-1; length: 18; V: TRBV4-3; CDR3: CASSATSGGTSSYNEQFF
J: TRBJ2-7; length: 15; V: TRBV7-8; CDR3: CASSSGLAGIYEQYF
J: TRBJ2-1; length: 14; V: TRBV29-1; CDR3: CSVPSLSLYNEQFF
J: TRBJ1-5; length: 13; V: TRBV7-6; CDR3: CASSLDVGQPQHF
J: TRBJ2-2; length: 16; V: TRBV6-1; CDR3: CASSPGMAGFAGELFF
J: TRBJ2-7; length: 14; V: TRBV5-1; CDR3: CASSLVVSPYEQYF
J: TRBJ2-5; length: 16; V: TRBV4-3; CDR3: CASSQDWTGGGETQYF
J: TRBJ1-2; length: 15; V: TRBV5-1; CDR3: CASSPEPGARYGYTF
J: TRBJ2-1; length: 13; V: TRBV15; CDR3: CATSSRSGDEQFF
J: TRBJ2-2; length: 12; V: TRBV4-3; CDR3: CASSRETGELFF
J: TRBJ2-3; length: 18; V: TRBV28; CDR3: CASRHNIYGLAVTDTQYF
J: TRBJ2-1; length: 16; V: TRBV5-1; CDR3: CASSLEGTSGRAGQFF
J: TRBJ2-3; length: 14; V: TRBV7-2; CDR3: CASSLTGFTDTQYF
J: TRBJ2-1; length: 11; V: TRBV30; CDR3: CAWSSSSEQFF